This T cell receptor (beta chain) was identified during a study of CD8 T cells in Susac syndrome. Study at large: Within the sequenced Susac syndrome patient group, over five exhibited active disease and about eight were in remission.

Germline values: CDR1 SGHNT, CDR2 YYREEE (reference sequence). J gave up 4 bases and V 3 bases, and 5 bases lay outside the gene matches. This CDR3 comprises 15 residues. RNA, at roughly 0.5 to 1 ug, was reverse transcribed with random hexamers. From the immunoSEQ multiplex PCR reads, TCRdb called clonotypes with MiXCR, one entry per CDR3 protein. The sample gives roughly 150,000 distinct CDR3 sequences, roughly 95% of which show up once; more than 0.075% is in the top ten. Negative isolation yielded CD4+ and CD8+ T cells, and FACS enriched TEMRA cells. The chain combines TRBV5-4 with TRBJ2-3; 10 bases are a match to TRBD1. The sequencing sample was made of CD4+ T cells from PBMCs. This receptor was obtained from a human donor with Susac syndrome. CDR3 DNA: TGTGCCAGCAGCTGGAGGGACAGGGGCCCAGATACGCAGTATTTT. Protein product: CASSWRDRGPDTQYF. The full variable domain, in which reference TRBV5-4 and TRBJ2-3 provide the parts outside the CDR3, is ETGVTQSPTHLIKTRGQQVTLRCSSQSGHNTVSWYQQALGQGPQFIFQYYREEENGRGNFPPRFSGLQFPNYSSELNVNALELDDSALYLCASSWRDRGPDTQYFGPGTRLTVL.